Listed here are 30 T cell receptor beta chains from one sample, sequenced in a study of identifying expanded T cells in peripheral blood. Repertoires were generated with immunoSEQ multiplex PCR, while TCRdb's copy carries only in-frame clones and drops some. This table holds about 85,000 clones, about 89% found once. The sample was blood. These receptors were obtained from a person aged 18 to 75 in good health.

J is TRBJ1-3 and V is TRBV18; TRBD1 aligns across 8 bases. The CDR3 totals 14 residues. Germline V gene sequence: CDR1 KGHSH, CDR2 LQKENI. J was trimmed by 11 bases and V by 0 bases; bases with no gene match: 6. CDR3 nucleotides: TGTGCCAGCTCACCACCGTGGACAGGGAGCCCCATATATTTT. Its protein is CASSPPWTGSPIYF. Using reference TRBV18 and TRBJ1-3 for the parts outside the CDR3, the full variable domain is NAGVMQNPRHLVRRRGQEARLRCSPMKGHSHVYWYRQLPEEGLKFMVYLQKENIIDESGMPKERFSAEFPKEGPSILRIQQVVRGDSAAYFCASSPPWTGSPIYFGEGSWLTVV.

The J gene is TRBJ2-2, the V gene TRBV7-6; tentatively, D is TRBD1 (5 bases). The CDR3 runs to 15 residues. V dropped 2 bases and J dropped 6 bases, with 13 bases sitting between them. CDR1 and CDR2 (germline): SGHVS, FNYEAQ. CDR3: CASSLSSEGAGELFF. In DNA form, the CDR3 reads TGTGCCAGCAGCTTAAGCTCGGAAGGGGCCGGGGAGCTGTTTTTT.

This clone was counted once. The rearrangement links TRBV6-5 to TRBJ2-7, with 8 bases lining up with TRBD1. The CDR3 has 16 residues. Germline-derived CDR1 and CDR2 are MNHEY and SVGAGI. The J segment lost 1 base and the V segment lost 2 bases, leaving 7 bases of the junction unmatched. CDR3 amino acids: CASSYAAGGQSYEQYF. The CDR3 coding sequence is TGTGCCAGCAGTTACGCGGCAGGGGGCCAATCCTACGAGCAGTACTTC.

This clone appeared a single time. The CDR3 nucleotides are TGTGCCAGCAGTTACTCGGACAGCGTTATCGCCCTCCACTTT. Amino acid sequence: CASSYSDSVIALHF. The rearrangement links TRBV6-5 to TRBJ1-6; TRBD1 might be the D (6 bases). Between the trimmed V and J ends, which lost 0 bases and 14 bases, there was a span of 14 bases. Per the germline V gene, CDR1 is MNHEY and CDR2 is SVGAGI. This CDR3 has 14 amino acids.

This clone was seen only once. The chain combines TRBV19 with TRBJ1-2, with TRBD1 identical over 7 bases. Germline V gene lookup returns CDR1 LNHDA and CDR2 SQIVND (reference sequence). The junction had 10 bases not matched to a gene; V was cut back by 5 bases and J by 1 base. The CDR3 covers 16 residues. In DNA, the CDR3 is TGTGCCAGTAGTGACAGGGTGGGGAGTGGTAACTATGGCTACACCTTC. Its protein product is CASSDRVGSGNYGYTF.

This rearrangement joins TRBV30 to TRBJ1-6; tentative D call: TRBD1 (5 bases). The CDR3 contains 12 residues. CDR1 and CDR2 (germline): GTSNPN, SVGIG (reference sequence). Trimming removed 4 bases at V and 10 bases at J, with 11 bases between. As DNA, the CDR3 is TGTGCCTGGAAACAGGAACGCTCACCCCTCCACTTT. This gives the protein CAWKQERSPLHF.

This sequence joins TRBV10-3 and TRBJ1-5; 7 bases are a match to TRBD1. The CDR3 has 15 residues. J gave up 1 base and V 6 bases, and 6 bases lay outside the gene matches. Germline V gene sequence: CDR1 ENHRY, CDR2 SYGVKD. CDR3 sequence (DNA): TGTGCCATCAGGGAAGCACAGGGGAGCAATCAGCCCCAGCATTTT. Amino acid sequence: CAIREAQGSNQPQHF.

The CDR3 DNA reads TGCGCCAGCAGCCAAGAATGGGGAGGAGGAAATGAAAAACTGTTTTTT. Its translation is CASSQEWGGGNEKLFF. The gene calls are TRBV4-3 and TRBJ1-4; D unresolved. Germline loops: CDR1 LGHNA, CDR2 YSLEER. V was trimmed by 0 bases and J by 5 bases, leaving 13 bases between them. This CDR3 is built from 16 residues.

This clone was seen a single time. The chain combines TRBV29-1 with TRBJ2-2, with D maybe TRBD2 (6 bases). The CDR3 is 14 residues long. Germline V gene sequence: CDR1 SQVTM, CDR2 ANQGSEA. With 5 bases removed from V and 2 bases from J, the gap between germline ends came to 12 bases. The CDR3 sequence: CSVTPGSNTGELFF. The CDR3, as DNA: TGCAGCGTTACCCCCGGGAGCAACACCGGGGAGCTGTTTTTT.

The chain combines TRBV19 with TRBJ2-1, with D possibly being TRBD2 (5 bases). This CDR3 is 15 amino acids long. Trimming pared 3 bases from V and 2 bases from J, leaving 11 bases between. CDR1 LNHDA and CDR2 SQIVND come from the germline V gene (reference sequence). The CDR3 DNA is TGTGCCAGTAGTATCGGGCGGGTCGCCTACAATGAGCAGTTCTTC. Protein: CASSIGRVAYNEQFF. The full variable domain, rest sourced from reference TRBV19 and TRBJ2-1, is DGGITQSPKYLFRKEGQNVTLSCEQNLNHDAMYWYRQDPGQGLRLIYYSQIVNDFQKGDIAEGYSVSREKKESFPLTVTSAQKNPTAFYLCASSIGRVAYNEQFFGPGTRLTVL.

The V and J genes are TRBV5-1 and TRBJ2-7, with D possibly being TRBD1 or TRBD2 (6 bases each). The CDR3 length is 16 residues. CDR1 and CDR2 from the germline V gene are SGHRS and YFSETQ. The V end lost 0 bases, the J end lost 3 bases, and 16 bases lay between the germline ends. The DNA for the CDR3 is TGCGCCAGCAGCTTGGAGAGGGGGGCTACTTACTACGAGCAGTACTTC. It specifies CASSLERGATYYEQYF. The complete variable domain, with remaining parts taken from reference TRBV5-1 and TRBJ2-7, reads KAGVTQTPRYLIKTRGQQVTLSCSPISGHRSVSWYQQTPGQGLQFLFEYFSETQRNKGNFPGRFSGRQFSNSRSEMNVSTLELGDSALYLCASSLERGATYYEQYFGPGTRLTVT.

The V gene is TRBV7-2, the J gene TRBJ1-5, with no clear D. The length of the CDR3 is 13 residues. Looked up from germline, CDR1 is SGHTA and CDR2 is FQGNSA. The V end lost 1 base, the J end lost 3 bases, and 4 bases lay between the germline ends. In DNA, the CDR3 is TGTGCCAGCAGCTTAGTCCCCAATCAGCCCCAGCATTTT. Translating it yields CASSLVPNQPQHF. Combining the CDR3 with reference TRBV7-2 and TRBJ1-5 gives the whole variable domain GAGVSQSPSNKVTEKGKDVELRCDPISGHTALYWYRQSLGQGLEFLIYFQGNSAPDKSGLPSDRFSAERTGGSVSTLTIQRTQQEDSAVYLCASSLVPNQPQHFGDGTRLSIL.

The rearrangement joins TRBV6-6 to TRBJ1-2; no clear D. In germline, CDR1 is MNHNY, CDR2 SVGAGI (reference sequence). With 0 bases removed from V and 6 bases from J, the gap between germline ends came to 11 bases. CDR3 length equals 14 residues. Written as DNA, the CDR3 is TGTGCCAGCAGTTACTCGATTCCGGGTAATGGCTACACCTTC. Translating it yields CASSYSIPGNGYTF.

The genes are TRBV2 and TRBJ1-2, with D hard to call. The germline V gene has CDR1 SNHLY and CDR2 FYNNEI. V shed 7 bases and J shed 2 bases, with 17 bases lying between them. This CDR3 is 15 amino acids long. CDR3 region: CASTPPGNVNYGYTF. CDR3 sequence (DNA): TGTGCCAGCACCCCCCCGGGTAACGTCAACTATGGCTACACCTTC.

This clone was recorded only once. V and J are TRBV27 and TRBJ2-2, with D possibly matching TRBD1 (6 bases). Germline assignment: CDR1 MNHEY and CDR2 SMNVEV (reference sequence). The CDR3 has 13 residues. The ends were cut back, 5 bases at V and 9 bases at J, with 13 bases in the middle. The CDR3 region has the DNA TGTGCCAGCAGTGACTTAGGGGGTCGGGAGCTGTTTTTT. Translation gives CASSDLGGRELFF.

Remarks on this clone: One end of the junction fails to match germline, which may point to a read error. This chain joins TRBV30 and TRBJ1-3; a possible D gene is TRBD1 (5 bases). The CDR3 sequence is 13 residues long. The germline gives CDR1 GTSNPN, CDR2 SVGIG (reference sequence). The CDR3 nucleotides read TGTGCCAGGAGCAGGGACTCTGGAAACACCATATATTTT. It specifies CARSRDSGNTIYF.

The chain employs TRBV11-2 and TRBJ2-7; 7 positions agree with TRBD1. The germline V gene encodes CDR1 SGHAT and CDR2 FQNNGV. Trimming at V came to 4 bases and at J to 0 bases, leaving 18 bases not matched to a gene. There are 19 residues in the CDR3. The CDR3 DNA is TGTGCCAGCAGCTCCCTAAACTGGGGACAGTCCTCCACCTCCTACGAGCAGTACTTC. Translating gives CASSSLNWGQSSTSYEQYF. The whole variable domain, remainder taken from reference TRBV11-2 and TRBJ2-7, is EAGVAQSPRYKIIEKRQSVAFWCNPISGHATLYWYQQILGQGPKLLIQFQNNGVVDDSQLPKDRFSAERLKGVDSTLKIQPAKLEDSAVYLCASSSLNWGQSSTSYEQYFGPGTRLTVT.

The CDR3 protein is CASSLALGGPSYEQYF. The CDR3 DNA sequence: TGTGCCAGCAGCTTAGCGCTGGGGGGACCCTCCTACGAGCAGTACTTC. V gene TRBV7-2 combines with J gene TRBJ2-7; D possibly corresponds to TRBD2 (6 bases). This CDR3 spans 16 amino acids. Trimming removed 0 bases from V and 0 bases from J, with 12 bases in between. CDR1 SGHTA and CDR2 FQGNSA come from the germline V gene. The variable domain in full, with the rest retrieved from reference TRBV7-2 and TRBJ2-7, is GAGVSQSPSNKVTEKGKDVELRCDPISGHTALYWYRQSLGQGLEFLIYFQGNSAPDKSGLPSDRFSAERTGGSVSTLTIQRTQQEDSAVYLCASSLALGGPSYEQYFGPGTRLTVT.

The rearrangement uses TRBV19 and TRBJ2-5, with TRBD2 as a possible D gene (7 bases). The germline V and J ends were trimmed by 4 bases and 3 bases, with 15 bases remaining between them. Germline loops: CDR1 LNHDA, CDR2 SQIVND (reference sequence). The CDR3 sequence is 15 residues long. DNA of the CDR3: TGTGCCAGTAGTAAGATTGGGGGGGGCAAAGAGACCCAGTACTTC. This gives the protein CASSKIGGGKETQYF.

This rearrangement joins TRBV4-2 to TRBJ2-5; 11 positions match TRBD2. With V trimmed by 1 base and J by 0 bases, 16 bases remained unmatched. The V gene's germline CDR1 is LGHNA and CDR2 YNFKEQ. The CDR3 sequence is 21 residues long. Here the CDR3 reads CASSQAVKGLAVSMYQETQYF. The CDR3, as DNA: TGTGCCAGCAGCCAAGCGGTTAAGGGACTAGCGGTTTCGATGTACCAAGAGACCCAGTACTTC.

CDR3 sequence: CASSYLTGAYGYTF. The CDR3 DNA reads TGTGCCAGCAGTTATTTAACAGGGGCCTATGGCTACACCTTC. The gene calls are TRBV6-6 and TRBJ1-2; 7 bases line up with TRBD1. Per germline, CDR1 MNHNY and CDR2 SVGAGI (reference sequence). The CDR3 spans 14 residues. The trim removed 3 bases at V and 4 bases at J, leaving 5 bases unmatched.

This chain connects TRBV4-1 to TRBJ1-1; D not resolved. Trimming took 0 bases from V and 9 from J, leaving 14 bases between them. The CDR3 loop spans 14 amino acids. Germline lookup yields CDR1 MGHRA and CDR2 YSYEKL. Here the CDR3 DNA reads TGCGCCAGCAGCCAAGATTCGGCAGGAAGAAAAGCTTTCTTT. This encodes CASSQDSAGRKAFF.

V gene TRBV30 combines with J gene TRBJ1-4; D unresolved. Germline V gene sequence: CDR1 GTSNPN, CDR2 SVGIG (reference sequence). V was shortened by 4 bases and J by 5 bases, with 11 bases between the two germline ends. There are 13 residues in the CDR3. CDR3 amino acids: CAWNRQPNEKLFF. The CDR3 coding sequence is TGTGCCTGGAATCGGCAGCCCAATGAAAAACTGTTTTTT.

Comments on this clone: Other DNA sequences in the sample encode the same CDR3. The rearrangement uses TRBV19 and TRBJ2-2; D not certain. Germline V lookup: CDR1 LNHDA, CDR2 SQIVND (reference sequence). Trimming stripped 5 bases from V and 6 bases from J, with 7 bases between. The CDR3 has 12 amino acids. As DNA, the CDR3 is TGTGCCAGTAGTCCTCGGTCCGGGGAGCTGTTTTTT. Translation gives CASSPRSGELFF.

The chain couples TRBV7-2 to TRBJ1-2; D is perhaps TRBD1 (6 bases). The CDR3 is 17 residues long. From germline, CDR1 is SGHTA and CDR2 FQGNSA. V lost 5 bases to trimming and J lost 2 bases, with 21 bases between them. The CDR3 region is CASSRSGAGADNYGYTF. The DNA for the CDR3 is TGTGCCAGCAGCAGATCCGGGGCGGGGGCCGACAACTATGGCTACACCTTC.

This clone was observed a single time. The gene calls are TRBV6-5 and TRBJ2-7; D unclear. CDR1 is MNHEY and CDR2 is SVGAGI in the germline V gene. V was clipped by 10 bases and J by 4 bases, with 11 bases between them. The CDR3 runs to 11 residues. The CDR3 DNA is TGTGCCACCATTATGGGGTACGAGCAGTACTTC. It translates to CATIMGYEQYF.

The genes are TRBV2 and TRBJ2-7; D is uncertain. The CDR3 sequence is 14 residues long. Germline CDR1 is SNHLY and CDR2 is FYNNEI. V was trimmed by 6 bases and J by 2 bases, leaving 14 bases between them. CDR3 loop: CASRWDSGAYEQYF. The CDR3 coding sequence is TGTGCCAGCAGGTGGGATTCTGGGGCCTACGAGCAGTACTTC.

The V gene is TRBV7-6, the J gene TRBJ2-2; D is uncertain. The germline gives CDR1 SGHVS, CDR2 FNYEAQ. The CDR3 sequence is 17 residues long. Trimming shortened V by 1 base and J by 0 bases, and 12 bases separated the two germline ends. CDR3 loop: CASSLVWGSANTGELFF. CDR3 coding DNA: TGTGCCAGCAGCTTAGTGTGGGGATCGGCGAACACCGGGGAGCTGTTTTTT.

The chain combines TRBV28 with TRBJ2-1, with 8 positions matching TRBD2. CDR1 is MDHEN, CDR2 SYDVKM, per germline. The CDR3 runs 12 residues. V lost 10 bases, J lost 4 bases, and 3 bases stayed unmatched. CDR3 residues: CATRGAYNEQFF. In DNA form, the CDR3 reads TGTGCCACGCGGGGGGCGTACAATGAGCAGTTCTTC.

The chain combines TRBV5-5 with TRBJ2-3; 11 nucleotides line up with TRBD2. The CDR3 consists of 16 residues. CDR1 and CDR2 (germline): SGHKS, YYEKEE (reference sequence). The junction had 5 bases not matched to a gene; V was cut back by 4 bases and J by 1 base. The CDR3 nucleotides are TGTGCCAGCAGCCTTAGCGGGAGGGGCGGCACAGATACGCAGTATTTT. Protein sequence: CASSLSGRGGTDTQYF. The full variable domain, its missing parts supplied by reference TRBV5-5 and TRBJ2-3, is DAGVTQSPTHLIKTRGQQVTLRCSPISGHKSVSWYQQVLGQGPQFIFQYYEKEERGRGNFPDRFSARQFPNYSSELNVNALLLGDSALYLCASSLSGRGGTDTQYFGPGTRLTVL.